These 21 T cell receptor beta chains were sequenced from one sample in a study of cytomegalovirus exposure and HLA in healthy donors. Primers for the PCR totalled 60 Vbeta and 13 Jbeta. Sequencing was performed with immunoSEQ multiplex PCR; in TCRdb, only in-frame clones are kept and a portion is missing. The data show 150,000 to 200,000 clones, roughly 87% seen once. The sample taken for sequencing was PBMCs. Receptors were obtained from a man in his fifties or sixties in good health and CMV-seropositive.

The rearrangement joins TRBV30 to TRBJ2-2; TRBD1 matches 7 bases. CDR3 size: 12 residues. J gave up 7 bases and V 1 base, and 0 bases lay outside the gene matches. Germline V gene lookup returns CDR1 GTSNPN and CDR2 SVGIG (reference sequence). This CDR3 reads CAWSDRGGELFF. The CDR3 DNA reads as TGTGCCTGGAGTGACAGGGGCGGGGAGCTGTTTTTT.

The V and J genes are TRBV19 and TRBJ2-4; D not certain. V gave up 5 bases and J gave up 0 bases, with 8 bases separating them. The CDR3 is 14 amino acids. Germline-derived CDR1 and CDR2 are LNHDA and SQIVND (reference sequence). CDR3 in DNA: TGTGCCAGTAGTCCAGAGGTAGCCAAAAACATTCAGTACTTC. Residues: CASSPEVAKNIQYF. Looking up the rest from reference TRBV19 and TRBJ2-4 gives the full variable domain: DGGITQSPKYLFRKEGQNVTLSCEQNLNHDAMYWYRQDPGQGLRLIYYSQIVNDFQKGDIAEGYSVSREKKESFPLTVTSAQKNPTAFYLCASSPEVAKNIQYFGAGTRLSVL.

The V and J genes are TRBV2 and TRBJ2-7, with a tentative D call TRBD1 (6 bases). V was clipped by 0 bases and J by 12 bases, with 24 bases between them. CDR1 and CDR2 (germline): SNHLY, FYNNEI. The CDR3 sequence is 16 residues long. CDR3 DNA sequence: TGTGCCAGCAGTGAAGCGCTTCTAGGGGGACGAGCGCGACTGTACTTC. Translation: CASSEALLGGRARLYF.

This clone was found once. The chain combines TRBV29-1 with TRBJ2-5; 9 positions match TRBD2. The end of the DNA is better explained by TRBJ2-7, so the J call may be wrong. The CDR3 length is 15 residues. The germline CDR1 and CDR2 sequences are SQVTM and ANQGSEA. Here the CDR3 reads CSVEGLSAGGGEQYF. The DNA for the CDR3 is TGCAGCGTTGAAGGATTATCAGCGGGAGGAGGCGAGCAGTACTTC.

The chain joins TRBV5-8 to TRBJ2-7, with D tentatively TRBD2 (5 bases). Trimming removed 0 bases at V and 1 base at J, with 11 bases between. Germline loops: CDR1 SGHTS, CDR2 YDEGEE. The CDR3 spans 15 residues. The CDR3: CASSLDWRRSYEQYF. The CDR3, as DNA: TGTGCCAGCAGCTTGGATTGGCGGAGGTCCTACGAGCAGTACTTC.

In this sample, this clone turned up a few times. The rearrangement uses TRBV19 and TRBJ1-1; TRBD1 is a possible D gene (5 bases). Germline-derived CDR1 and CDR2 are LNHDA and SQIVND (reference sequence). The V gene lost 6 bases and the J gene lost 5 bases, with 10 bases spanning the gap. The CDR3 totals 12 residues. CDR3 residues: CASSPGWTEAFF. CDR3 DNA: TGTGCCAGTAGCCCAGGGTGGACTGAAGCTTTCTTT.

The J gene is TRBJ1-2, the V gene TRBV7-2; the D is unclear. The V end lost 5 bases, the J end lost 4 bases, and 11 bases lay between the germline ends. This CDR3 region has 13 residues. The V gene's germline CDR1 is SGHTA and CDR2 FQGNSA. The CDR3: CASSTIGPYGYTF. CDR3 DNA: TGTGCCAGCAGCACTATAGGCCCCTATGGCTACACCTTC.

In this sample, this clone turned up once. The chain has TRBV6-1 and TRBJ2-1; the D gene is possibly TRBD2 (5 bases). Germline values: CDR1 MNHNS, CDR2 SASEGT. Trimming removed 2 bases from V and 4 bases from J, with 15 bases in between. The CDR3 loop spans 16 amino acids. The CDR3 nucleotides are TGTGCCAGCAGTGAAAGAGGGTCCCCTCCATACAATGAGCAGTTCTTC. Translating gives CASSERGSPPYNEQFF.

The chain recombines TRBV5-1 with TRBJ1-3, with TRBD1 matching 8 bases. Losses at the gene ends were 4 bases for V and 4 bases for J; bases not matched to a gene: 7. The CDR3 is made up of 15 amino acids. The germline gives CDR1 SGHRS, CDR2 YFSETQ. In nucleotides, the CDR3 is TGCGCCAGCAGCCCAGGACAGGGCCTGGGAAACACCATATATTTT. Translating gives CASSPGQGLGNTIYF.

This CDR3 is CASFSTYEQYF. The CDR3 region has the DNA TGTGCCAGCTTTTCAACCTACGAGCAGTACTTC. The rearrangement links TRBV28 to TRBJ2-7; D is undetermined. CDR3 size: 11 residues. Trimming removed 8 bases at V and 2 bases at J, with 7 bases between. Germline V gene data show CDR1 as MDHEN and CDR2 as SYDVKM.

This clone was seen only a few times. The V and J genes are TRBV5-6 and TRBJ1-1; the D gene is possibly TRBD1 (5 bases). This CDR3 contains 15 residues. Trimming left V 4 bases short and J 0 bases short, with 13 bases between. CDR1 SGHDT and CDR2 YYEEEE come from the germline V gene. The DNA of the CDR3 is TGTGCCAGCAGCCCCCCACAGGTTATGAACACTGAAGCTTTCTTT. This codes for CASSPPQVMNTEAFF.

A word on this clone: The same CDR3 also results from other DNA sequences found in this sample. In DNA, the CDR3 is TGTGCCAGCTCACCTCAGGGGGGAACTGAAGCTTTCTTT. It translates to CASSPQGGTEAFF. V usage is TRBV18 and J usage is TRBJ1-1; 7 bases map to TRBD1. Looked up from germline, CDR1 is KGHSH and CDR2 is LQKENI. CDR3 length: 13 residues. Unmatched junction bases numbered 3, after V lost 3 bases and J lost 5 bases.

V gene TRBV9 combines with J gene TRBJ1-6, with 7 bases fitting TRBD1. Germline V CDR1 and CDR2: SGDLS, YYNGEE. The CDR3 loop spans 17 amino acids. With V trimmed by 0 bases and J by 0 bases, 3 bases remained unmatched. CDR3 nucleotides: TGTGCCAGCAGCGTAGGGGGACAGAGCTCCTATAATTCACCCCTCCACTTT. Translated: CASSVGGQSSYNSPLHF.

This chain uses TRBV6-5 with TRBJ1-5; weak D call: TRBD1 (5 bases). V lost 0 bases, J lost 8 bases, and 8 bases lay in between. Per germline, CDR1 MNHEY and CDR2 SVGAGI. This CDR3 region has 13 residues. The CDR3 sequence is CASSYSGGEPQHF. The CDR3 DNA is TGTGCCAGCAGTTACTCGGGGGGGGAGCCCCAGCATTTT.

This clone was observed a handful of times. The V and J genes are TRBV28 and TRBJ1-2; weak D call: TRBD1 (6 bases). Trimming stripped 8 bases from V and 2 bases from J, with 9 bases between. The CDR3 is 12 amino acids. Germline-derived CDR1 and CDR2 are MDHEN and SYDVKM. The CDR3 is CASWGRNYGYTF. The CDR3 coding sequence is TGTGCCAGCTGGGGGCGGAACTATGGCTACACCTTC.

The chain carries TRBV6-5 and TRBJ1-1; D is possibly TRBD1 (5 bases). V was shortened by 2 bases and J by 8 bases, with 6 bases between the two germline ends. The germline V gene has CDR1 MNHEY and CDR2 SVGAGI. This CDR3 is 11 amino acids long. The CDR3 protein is CASSYRGEAFF. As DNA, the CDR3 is TGTGCCAGCAGTTACAGGGGCGAAGCTTTCTTT.

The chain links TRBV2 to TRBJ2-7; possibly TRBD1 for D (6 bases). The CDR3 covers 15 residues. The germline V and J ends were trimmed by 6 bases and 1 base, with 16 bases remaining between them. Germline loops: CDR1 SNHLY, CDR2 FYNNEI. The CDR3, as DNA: TGTGCCAGCAGGAGGGTGGCAGGGGAGTCCTACGAGCAGTACTTC. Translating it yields CASRRVAGESYEQYF.

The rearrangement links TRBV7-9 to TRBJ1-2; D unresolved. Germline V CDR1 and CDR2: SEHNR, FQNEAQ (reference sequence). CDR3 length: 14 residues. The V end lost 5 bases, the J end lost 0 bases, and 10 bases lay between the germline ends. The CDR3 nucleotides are TGTGCCAGCAGCCCAAAGACATCTAACTATGGCTACACCTTC. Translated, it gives CASSPKTSNYGYTF.

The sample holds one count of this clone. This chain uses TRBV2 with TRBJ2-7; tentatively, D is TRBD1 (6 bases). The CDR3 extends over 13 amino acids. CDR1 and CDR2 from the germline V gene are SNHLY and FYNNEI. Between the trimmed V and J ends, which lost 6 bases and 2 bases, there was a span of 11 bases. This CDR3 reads CASRLQGAYEQYF. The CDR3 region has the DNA TGTGCCAGCAGGCTACAGGGCGCCTACGAGCAGTACTTC.

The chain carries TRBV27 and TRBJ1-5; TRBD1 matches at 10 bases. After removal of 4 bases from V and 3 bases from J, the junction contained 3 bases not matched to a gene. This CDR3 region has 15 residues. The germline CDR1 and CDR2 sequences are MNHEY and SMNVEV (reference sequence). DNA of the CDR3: TGTGCCAGCAGTTCGGGGACAGGGGCCAATCAGCCCCAGCATTTT. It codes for CASSSGTGANQPQHF.

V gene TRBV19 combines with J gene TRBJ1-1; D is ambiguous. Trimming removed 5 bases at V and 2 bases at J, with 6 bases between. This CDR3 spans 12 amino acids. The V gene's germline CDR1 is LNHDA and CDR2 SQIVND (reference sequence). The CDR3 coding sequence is TGTGCCAGTAGTTTCCTAAACACTGAAGCTTTCTTT. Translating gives CASSFLNTEAFF.